The T cell receptor beta chain described here comes from a study of tumor-infiltrating lymphocytes in primary liver carcinoma. About the research overall: Men and women, 30 to 69 years of age, made up the patients.

DNA and RNA were both co-extracted from approximately 20-30 mg of bulk tissue that had not been sorted. Separate regions, five per tumor, were sampled. TCR beta cDNA came from about 470 ng total RNA, primed with a constant-region primer. Libraries of TCR beta came from three nested multiplex PCR rounds with slightly modified ARM-PCR. Forward primers for TRBV1-TRBV30 and a C-beta reverse primer served the first two PCR rounds, at around 9 cycles each. One entry per CDR3 protein, called by TCRdb with MiXCR from the multiplex PCR reads. The data contain tens of thousands of distinct CDR3 sequences, around 77% of them singletons. The CDR3 spans 16 residues. Looked up from germline, CDR1 is MDHEN and CDR2 is SYDVKM. V was shortened by 4 bases and J by 4 bases, with 17 bases between the two germline ends.

This clonotype was sampled from a man aged 40-49 years with primary liver carcinoma and hepatitis B virus infection. The chain couples TRBV28 to TRBJ1-3, with D possibly TRBD1 on 5 matching bases. Sequencing used liver tumor tissue from sampling region 5. Regarding subset: tumor region T5, tumor centre. The CDR3 here is CASSSPGGSPGNTIYF. CDR3 DNA sequence: TGTGCCAGCAGTTCACCGGGGGGGTCGCCCGGAAACACCATATATTTT.